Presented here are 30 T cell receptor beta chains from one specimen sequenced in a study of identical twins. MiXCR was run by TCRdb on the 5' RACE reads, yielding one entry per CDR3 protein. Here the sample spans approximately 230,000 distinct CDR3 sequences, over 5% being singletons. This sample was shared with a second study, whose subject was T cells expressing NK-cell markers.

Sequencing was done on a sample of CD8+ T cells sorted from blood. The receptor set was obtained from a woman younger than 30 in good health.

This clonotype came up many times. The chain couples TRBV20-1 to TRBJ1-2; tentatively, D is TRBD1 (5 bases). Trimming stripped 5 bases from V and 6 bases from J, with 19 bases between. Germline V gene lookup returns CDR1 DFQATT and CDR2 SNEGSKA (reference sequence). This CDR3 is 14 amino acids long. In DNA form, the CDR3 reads TGCAGTGCTCCGACTCTTCGGGACGGCAATGGCTACACCTTC. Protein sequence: CSAPTLRDGNGYTF.

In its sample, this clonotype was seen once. In DNA form, the CDR3 reads TGTGCCACCAGCACCCAGGGTACGTTGCACGAGCAGTACTTC. Translated, it gives CATSTQGTLHEQYF. This sequence joins TRBV15 and TRBJ2-7; weak D call: TRBD1 (5 bases). Trimming took 4 bases from V and 5 from J, leaving 15 bases between them. Germline V CDR1 and CDR2: LNHNV, YYDKDF (reference sequence). CDR3 length: 14 amino acids.

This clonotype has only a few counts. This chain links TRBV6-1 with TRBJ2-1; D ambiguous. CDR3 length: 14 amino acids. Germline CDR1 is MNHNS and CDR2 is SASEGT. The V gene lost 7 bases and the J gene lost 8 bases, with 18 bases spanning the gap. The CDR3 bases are TGTGCCAGCAAAAGGGTCCCCGCAGCTTATGAGCAGTTCTTC. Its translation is CASKRVPAAYEQFF.

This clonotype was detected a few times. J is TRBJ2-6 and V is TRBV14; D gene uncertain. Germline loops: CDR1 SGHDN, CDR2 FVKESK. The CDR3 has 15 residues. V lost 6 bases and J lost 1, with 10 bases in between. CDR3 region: CASRKETSGANVLTF. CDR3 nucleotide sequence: TGTGCCAGCAGGAAAGAAACATCTGGGGCCAACGTCCTGACTTTC. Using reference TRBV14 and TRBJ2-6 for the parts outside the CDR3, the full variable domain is EAGVTQFPSHSVIEKGQTVTLRCDPISGHDNLYWYRRVMGKEIKFLLHFVKESKQDESGMPNNRFLAERTGGTYSTLKVQPAELEDSGVYFCASRKETSGANVLTFGAGSRLTVL.

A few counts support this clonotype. The CDR3 sequence is CASSPEGTDTQYF. In nucleotides, the CDR3 is TGTGCCAGTTCCCCCGAGGGTACAGATACGCAGTATTTT. V and J are TRBV6-4 and TRBJ2-3, with D possibly being TRBD2 (5 bases). V was trimmed by 9 bases and J by 3 bases, leaving 13 bases between them. This CDR3 is 13 amino acids long. Germline assignment: CDR1 MRHNA and CDR2 SNTAGT.

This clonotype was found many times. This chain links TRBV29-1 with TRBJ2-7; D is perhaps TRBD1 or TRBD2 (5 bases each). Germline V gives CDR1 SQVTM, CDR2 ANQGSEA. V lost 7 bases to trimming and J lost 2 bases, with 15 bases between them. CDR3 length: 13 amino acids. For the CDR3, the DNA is TGCAGCGCCCGGGACGGATTAACCTACGAGCAGTACTTC. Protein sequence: CSARDGLTYEQYF.

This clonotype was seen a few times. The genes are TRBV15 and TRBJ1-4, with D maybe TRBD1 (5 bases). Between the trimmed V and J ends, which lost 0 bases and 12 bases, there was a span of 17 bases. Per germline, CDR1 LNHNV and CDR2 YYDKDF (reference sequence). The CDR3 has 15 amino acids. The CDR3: CATSRDRGMGTQLFF. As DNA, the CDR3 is TGTGCCACCAGCAGAGATAGGGGTATGGGGACTCAACTGTTTTTT. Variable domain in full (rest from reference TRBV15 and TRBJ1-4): DAMVIQNPRYQVTQFGKPVTLSCSQTLNHNVMYWYQQKSSQAPKLLFHYYDKDFNNEADTPDNFQSRRPNTSFCFLDIRSPGLGDTAMYLCATSRDRGMGTQLFFGSGTQLSVL.

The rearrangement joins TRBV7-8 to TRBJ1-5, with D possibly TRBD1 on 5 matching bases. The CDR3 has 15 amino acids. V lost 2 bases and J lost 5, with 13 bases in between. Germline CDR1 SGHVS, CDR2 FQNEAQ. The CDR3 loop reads CASSLFIRVHQPQHF. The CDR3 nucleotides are TGTGCCAGCAGCTTATTCATCAGGGTTCATCAGCCCCAGCATTTT.

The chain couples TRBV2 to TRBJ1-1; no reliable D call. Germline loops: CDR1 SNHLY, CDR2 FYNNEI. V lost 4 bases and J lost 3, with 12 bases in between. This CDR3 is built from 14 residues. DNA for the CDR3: TGTGCCAGCAGTGCACAGACTGCGGACACTGAAGCTTTCTTT. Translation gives CASSAQTADTEAFF.

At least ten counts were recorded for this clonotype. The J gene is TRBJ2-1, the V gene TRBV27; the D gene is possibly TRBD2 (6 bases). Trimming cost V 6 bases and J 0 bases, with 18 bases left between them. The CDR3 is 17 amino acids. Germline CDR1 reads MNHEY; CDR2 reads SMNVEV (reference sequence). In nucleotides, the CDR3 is TGTGCCAGCAGCCCCGGGGGAGGACCAAGCTCCTACAATGAGCAGTTCTTC. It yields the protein CASSPGGGPSSYNEQFF.

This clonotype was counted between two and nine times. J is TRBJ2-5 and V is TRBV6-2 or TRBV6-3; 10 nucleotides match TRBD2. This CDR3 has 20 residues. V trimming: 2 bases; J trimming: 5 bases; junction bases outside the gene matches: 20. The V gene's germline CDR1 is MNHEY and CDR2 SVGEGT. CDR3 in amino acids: CASSYDLSFALAGVRETQYF. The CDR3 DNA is TGTGCCAGCAGTTACGATTTGAGTTTTGCTCTAGCGGGAGTCCGGGAGACCCAGTACTTC.

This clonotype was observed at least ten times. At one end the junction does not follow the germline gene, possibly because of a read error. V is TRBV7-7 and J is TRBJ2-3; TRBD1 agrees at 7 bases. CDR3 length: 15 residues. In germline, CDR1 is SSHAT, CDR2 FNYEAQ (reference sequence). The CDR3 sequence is CASSLSLGTADTQYF. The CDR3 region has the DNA TGTGCTAGCAGCCTATCCTTAGGGACAGCAGATACGCAGTATTTT.

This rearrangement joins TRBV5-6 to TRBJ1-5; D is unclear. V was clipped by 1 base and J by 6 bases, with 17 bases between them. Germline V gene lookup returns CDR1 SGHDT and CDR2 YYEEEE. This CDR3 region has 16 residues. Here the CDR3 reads CASSLLLAGSTQPQHF. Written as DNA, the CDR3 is TGTGCCAGCAGCTTGCTTCTGGCAGGATCTACTCAGCCCCAGCATTTT.

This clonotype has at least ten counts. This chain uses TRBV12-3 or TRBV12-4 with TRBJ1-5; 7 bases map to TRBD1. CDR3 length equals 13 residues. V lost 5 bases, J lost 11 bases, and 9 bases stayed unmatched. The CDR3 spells CASSPTPTGSQHF. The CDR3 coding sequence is TGTGCCAGCAGTCCTACACCGACAGGGTCCCAGCATTTT.

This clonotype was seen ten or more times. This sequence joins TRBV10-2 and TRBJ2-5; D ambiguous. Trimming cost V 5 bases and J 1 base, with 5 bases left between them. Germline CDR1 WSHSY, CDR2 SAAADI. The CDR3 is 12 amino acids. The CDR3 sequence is CASSPPQETQYF. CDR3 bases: TGCGCCAGCAGTCCGCCCCAAGAGACCCAGTACTTC.

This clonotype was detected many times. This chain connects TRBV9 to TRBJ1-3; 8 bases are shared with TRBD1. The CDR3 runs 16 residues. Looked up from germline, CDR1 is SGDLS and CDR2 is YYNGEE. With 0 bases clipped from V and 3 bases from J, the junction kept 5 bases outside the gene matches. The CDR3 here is CASSVAQGVYGNTIYF. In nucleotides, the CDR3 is TGTGCCAGCAGCGTAGCACAGGGGGTGTATGGAAACACCATATATTTT.

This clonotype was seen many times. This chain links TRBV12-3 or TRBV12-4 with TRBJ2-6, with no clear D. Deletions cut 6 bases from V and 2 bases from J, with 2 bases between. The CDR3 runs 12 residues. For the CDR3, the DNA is TGTGCCAGCAGAGCTGGGGCCAACGTCCTGACTTTC. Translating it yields CASRAGANVLTF.

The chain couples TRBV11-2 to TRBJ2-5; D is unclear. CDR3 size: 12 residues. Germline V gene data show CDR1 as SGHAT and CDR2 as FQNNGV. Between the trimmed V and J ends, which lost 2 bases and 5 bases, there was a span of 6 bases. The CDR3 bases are TGTGCCAGCAGCTTAATAGAGGAGACCCAGTACTTC. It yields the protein CASSLIEETQYF.

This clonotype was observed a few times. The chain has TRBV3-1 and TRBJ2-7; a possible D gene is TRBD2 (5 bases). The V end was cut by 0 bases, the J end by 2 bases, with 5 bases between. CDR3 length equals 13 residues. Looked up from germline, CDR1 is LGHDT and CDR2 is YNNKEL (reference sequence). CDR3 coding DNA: TGTGCCAGCAGCCAAGAACTAGCCTACGAGCAGTACTTC. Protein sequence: CASSQELAYEQYF.

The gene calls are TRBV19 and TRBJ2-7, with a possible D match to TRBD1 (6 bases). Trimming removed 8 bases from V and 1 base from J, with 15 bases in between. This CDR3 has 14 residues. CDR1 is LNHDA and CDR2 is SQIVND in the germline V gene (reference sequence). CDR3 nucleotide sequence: TGTGCCAGTTGCCTCACAGGGAGTTCCTACGAGCAGTACTTC. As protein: CASCLTGSSYEQYF. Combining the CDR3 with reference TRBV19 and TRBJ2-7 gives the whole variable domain DGGITQSPKYLFRKEGQNVTLSCEQNLNHDAMYWYRQDPGQGLRLIYYSQIVNDFQKGDIAEGYSVSREKKESFPLTVTSAQKNPTAFYLCASCLTGSSYEQYFGPGTRLTVT.

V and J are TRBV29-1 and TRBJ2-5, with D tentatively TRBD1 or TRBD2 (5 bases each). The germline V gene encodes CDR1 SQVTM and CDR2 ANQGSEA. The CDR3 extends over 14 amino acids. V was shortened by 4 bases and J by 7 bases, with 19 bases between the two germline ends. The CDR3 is CSVAQRGPPGTQYF. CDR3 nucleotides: TGCAGCGTTGCCCAACGGGGACCCCCAGGGACCCAGTACTTC.

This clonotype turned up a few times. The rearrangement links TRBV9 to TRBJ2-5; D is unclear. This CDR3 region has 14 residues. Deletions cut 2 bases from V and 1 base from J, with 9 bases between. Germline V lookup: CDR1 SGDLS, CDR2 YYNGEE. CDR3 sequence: CASSVDGSQETQYF. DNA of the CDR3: TGTGCCAGCAGCGTTGACGGATCCCAAGAGACCCAGTACTTC.

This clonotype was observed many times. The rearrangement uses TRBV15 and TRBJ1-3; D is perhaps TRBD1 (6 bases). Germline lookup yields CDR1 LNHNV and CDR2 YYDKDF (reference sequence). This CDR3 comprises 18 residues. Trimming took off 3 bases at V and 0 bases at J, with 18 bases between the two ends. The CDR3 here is CATSSIRAGGPSGNTIYF. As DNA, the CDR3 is TGTGCCACCAGCAGCATACGGGCGGGGGGCCCCTCTGGAAACACCATATATTTT.

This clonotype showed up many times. In nucleotides, the CDR3 is TGTGCCAGCAGTCGACAGGGGGCTAATGAGCAGTTCTTC. Translated: CASSRQGANEQFF. The V gene is TRBV6-1, the J gene TRBJ2-1; 10 nucleotides agree with TRBD1. Germline CDR1 is MNHNS and CDR2 is SASEGT. The CDR3 runs to 13 residues. V shed 5 bases, J shed 7 bases, and the junction held 2 bases outside the gene matches.

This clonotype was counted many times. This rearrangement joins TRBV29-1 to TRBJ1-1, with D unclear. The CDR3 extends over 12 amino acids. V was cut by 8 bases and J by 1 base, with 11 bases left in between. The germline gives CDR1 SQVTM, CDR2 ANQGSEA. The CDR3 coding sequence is TGCAGCCTGGACGGAGAGAACACTGAAGCTTTCTTT. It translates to CSLDGENTEAFF. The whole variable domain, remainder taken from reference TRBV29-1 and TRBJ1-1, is SAVISQKPSRDICQRGTSLTIQCQVDSQVTMMFWYRQQPGQSLTLIATANQGSEATYESGFVIDKFPISRPNLTFSTLTVSNMSPEDSSIYLCSLDGENTEAFFGQGTRLTVV.

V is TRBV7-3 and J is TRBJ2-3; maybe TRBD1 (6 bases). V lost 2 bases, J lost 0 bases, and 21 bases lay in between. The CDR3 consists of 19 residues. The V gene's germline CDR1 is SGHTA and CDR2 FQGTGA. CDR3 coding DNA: TGTGCCAGCAGCTTATTCCCGCCAACAGACAGGACTAGCACAGATACGCAGTATTTT. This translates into CASSLFPPTDRTSTDTQYF.

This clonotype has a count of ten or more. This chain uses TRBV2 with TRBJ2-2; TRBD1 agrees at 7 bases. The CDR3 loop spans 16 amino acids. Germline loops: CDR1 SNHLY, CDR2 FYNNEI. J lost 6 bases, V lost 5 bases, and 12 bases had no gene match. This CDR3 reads CASSTTGSRAAGELFF. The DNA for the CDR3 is TGTGCCAGCAGTACGACAGGGAGTCGGGCTGCCGGGGAGCTGTTTTTT.

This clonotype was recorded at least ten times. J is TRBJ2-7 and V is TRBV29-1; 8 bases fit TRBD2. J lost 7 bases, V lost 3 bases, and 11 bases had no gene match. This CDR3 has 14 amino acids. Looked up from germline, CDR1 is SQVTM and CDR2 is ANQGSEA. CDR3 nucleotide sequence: TGCAGCGTTGATTACACCGGGAGGGCCGGGGAGCAGTACTTC. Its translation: CSVDYTGRAGEQYF.

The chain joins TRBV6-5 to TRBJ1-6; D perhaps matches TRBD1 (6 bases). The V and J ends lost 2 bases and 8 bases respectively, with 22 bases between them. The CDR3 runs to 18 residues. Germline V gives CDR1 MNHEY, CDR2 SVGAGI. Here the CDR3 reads CASSYDGTRKGRDSPLHF. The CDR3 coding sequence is TGTGCCAGCAGTTACGACGGGACAAGGAAAGGAAGGGATTCACCCCTCCACTTT.

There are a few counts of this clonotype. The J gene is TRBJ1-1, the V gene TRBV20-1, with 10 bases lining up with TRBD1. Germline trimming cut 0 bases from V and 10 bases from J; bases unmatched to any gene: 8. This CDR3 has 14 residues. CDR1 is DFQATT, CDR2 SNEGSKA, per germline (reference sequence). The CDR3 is CSARDQGQGVLAFF. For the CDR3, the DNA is TGCAGTGCTAGAGATCAAGGACAGGGGGTTCTAGCTTTCTTT.